Presented here are 32 T cell receptor beta chains from one specimen sequenced in a study of blood T cell repertoires in COVID-19. Data came from immunoSEQ multiplex PCR; TCRdb stores just in-frame clones and leaves some out. The table has hundreds of thousands of clones, approximately 80% seen once. Material: peripheral blood. These receptors all come from an elderly woman with active or convalescent COVID-19.

This clone was observed a handful of times. The rearrangement uses TRBV5-5 and TRBJ1-3; D remains ambiguous. Germline V gene data show CDR1 as SGHKS and CDR2 as YYEKEE (reference sequence). V dropped 4 bases and J dropped 8 bases, with 10 bases sitting between them. The CDR3 consists of 12 residues. For the CDR3, the DNA is TGTGCCAGCAGCGGCTTGAGGGACACCATATATTTT. The encoded protein is CASSGLRDTIYF.

This chain connects TRBV18 to TRBJ1-3, with 8 bases aligning to TRBD1. V was clipped by 3 bases and J by 5 bases; unmatched bases: 9. Germline loops: CDR1 KGHSH, CDR2 LQKENI. The CDR3 has 16 residues. The CDR3 DNA sequence: TGTGCCAGCTCACCTAACCGGGGGACAGGACGAAACACCATATATTTT. Translating it yields CASSPNRGTGRNTIYF.

This chain joins TRBV5-1 and TRBJ2-1; 8 bases align to TRBD1. Trimming removed 0 bases from V and 6 bases from J; junction bases left unmatched: 2. Looked up from germline, CDR1 is SGHRS and CDR2 is YFSETQ. The CDR3 consists of 14 residues. The CDR3 region is CASSLEQGVNEQFF. The CDR3, as DNA: TGCGCCAGCAGCTTGGAACAGGGGGTCAATGAGCAGTTCTTC. The entire variable domain, with the rest obtained from reference TRBV5-1 and TRBJ2-1, is as follows: KAGVTQTPRYLIKTRGQQVTLSCSPISGHRSVSWYQQTPGQGLQFLFEYFSETQRNKGNFPGRFSGRQFSNSRSEMNVSTLELGDSALYLCASSLEQGVNEQFFGPGTRLTVL.

The sample holds a few counts of this clone. The chain has TRBV2 and TRBJ2-2; TRBD2 aligns across 11 bases. The CDR3 contains 15 residues. With 8 bases clipped from V and 5 bases from J, the junction kept 7 bases outside the gene matches. CDR1 and CDR2 from the germline V gene are SNHLY and FYNNEI. The CDR3 is CASGLGLAATGELFF. DNA for the CDR3: TGTGCCAGCGGCTTGGGACTAGCGGCGACCGGGGAGCTGTTTTTT.

The rearrangement joins TRBV19 to TRBJ2-2, with 7 nucleotides matching TRBD2. V dropped 5 bases and J dropped 5; count of bases not matched to a gene: 8. There are 15 residues in the CDR3. Germline assignment: CDR1 LNHDA and CDR2 SQIVND (reference sequence). The CDR3 DNA reads as TGTGCCAGTAGTTCCCGCGGCGGGGGTACCGGGGAGCTGTTTTTT. Its protein is CASSSRGGGTGELFF.

The genes are TRBV11-3 and TRBJ2-7, with 8 positions matching TRBD1. CDR3 length: 15 amino acids. V trimming: 3 bases; J trimming: 3 bases; junction bases outside the gene matches: 7. The germline V gene has CDR1 SGHNT and CDR2 YENEEA. As DNA, the CDR3 is TGTGCCAGCAGCTTTACGGACAGGGCCAACTACGAGCAGTACTTC. It is translated as CASSFTDRANYEQYF. Full variable domain (remainder filled in from reference TRBV11-3 and TRBJ2-7): EAGVVQSPRYKIIEKKQPVAFWCNPISGHNTLYWYLQNLGQGPELLIRYENEEAVDDSQLPKDRFSAERLKGVDSTLKIQPAELGDSAVYLCASSFTDRANYEQYFGPGTRLTVT.

V and J are TRBV28 and TRBJ1-5; D uncertain. Germline CDR1 MDHEN, CDR2 SYDVKM. CDR3 length: 11 residues. V shed 6 bases and J shed 4 bases, with 4 bases lying between them. CDR3 loop: CASSLNQPQHF. The CDR3 coding sequence is TGTGCCAGCAGCCTGAATCAGCCCCAGCATTTT. Using reference TRBV28 and TRBJ1-5 for the parts outside the CDR3, the full variable domain is DVKVTQSSRYLVKRTGEKVFLECVQDMDHENMFWYRQDPGLGLRLIYFSYDVKMKEKGDIPEGYSVSREKKERFSLILESASTNQTSMYLCASSLNQPQHFGDGTRLSIL.

This chain links TRBV5-8 with TRBJ1-2; perhaps TRBD1 as D (6 bases). There are 13 residues in the CDR3. In germline, CDR1 is SGHTS, CDR2 YDEGEE. V lost 1 base to trimming and J lost 5 bases, with 9 bases between them. The CDR3 spells CASSLRTEYGYTF. The CDR3 DNA reads TGTGCCAGCAGCTTGAGGACAGAATATGGCTACACCTTC. Full variable domain (rest looked up from reference TRBV5-8 and TRBJ1-2): EAGVTQSPTHLIKTRGQQATLRCSPISGHTSVYWYQQALGLGLQFLLWYDEGEERNRGNFPPRFSGRQFPNYSSELNVNALELEDSALYLCASSLRTEYGYTFGSGTRLTVV.

This chain joins TRBV6-7 and TRBJ1-6, with 7 bases aligning to TRBD1. TRBV6-7 carries the ORF label, with uncertain function. CDR3 length: 15 amino acids. After removal of 2 bases from V and 9 bases from J, the junction contained 7 bases not matched to a gene. CDR3 region: CASSYVRGKGSPLHF. In DNA, the CDR3 is TGTGCCAGCAGTTACGTCAGGGGGAAGGGTTCACCCCTCCACTTT.

J is TRBJ2-7 and V is TRBV27, with 11 bases lining up with TRBD2. The CDR3 spans 18 residues. Germline V lookup: CDR1 MNHEY, CDR2 SMNVEV (reference sequence). V lost 0 bases, J lost 0 bases, and 7 bases stayed unmatched. DNA for the CDR3: TGTGCCAGCAGTTTATCGGGGTCTAGCGGGAGGATCTCCTACGAGCAGTACTTC. Its protein product is CASSLSGSSGRISYEQYF.

The chain has TRBV6-5 and TRBJ2-5; 7 bases are shared with TRBD2. J gave up 4 bases and V 6 bases, and 2 bases lay outside the gene matches. The CDR3 covers 12 residues. The V gene's germline CDR1 is MNHEY and CDR2 SVGAGI. The CDR3 DNA reads as TGTGCCAGCAGGGGGGGGAGAGAGACCCAGTACTTC. It encodes CASRGGRETQYF.

The chain links TRBV7-3 to TRBJ1-3; weak D call: TRBD1 (6 bases). This CDR3 comprises 16 residues. Trimming removed 1 base at V and 0 bases at J, with 10 bases between. Germline values: CDR1 SGHTA, CDR2 FQGTGA. CDR3: CASSLRGQSSGNTIYF. In DNA, the CDR3 is TGTGCCAGCAGCTTAAGGGGGCAGTCCTCTGGAAACACCATATATTTT.

V usage is TRBV14 and J usage is TRBJ2-1, with a possible D match to TRBD2 (6 bases). V dropped 0 bases and J dropped 9 bases, with 18 bases sitting between them. Per germline, CDR1 SGHDN and CDR2 FVKESK. This CDR3 comprises 16 residues. CDR3 DNA: TGTGCCAGCAGCCAAGACCCGGGACTTTACACGATTGAGCAGTTCTTC. This translates into CASSQDPGLYTIEQFF.

The J gene is TRBJ1-5, the V gene TRBV5-1, with 7 nucleotides matching TRBD1. J lost 4 bases, V lost 4 bases, and 5 bases had no gene match. This CDR3 is 14 amino acids long. CDR1 is SGHRS, CDR2 YFSETQ, per germline. The DNA for the CDR3 is TGCGCCAGCAGCCCTGGGACAGAAAATCAGCCCCAGCATTTT. It translates to CASSPGTENQPQHF.

Worth noting for this clone: One end of the junction does not line up with germline, which may come from a read error. This chain links TRBV5-6 with TRBJ1-2, with D uncertain. The CDR3 runs to 15 residues. Germline values: CDR1 SGHDT, CDR2 YYEEEE. The CDR3 reads CASSSKGLADYGYTF. CDR3 DNA sequence: TGTGCCAGCAGCTCAAAAGGTCTGGCAGACTACGGCTACACCTTC.

The V call is TRBV28, the J call TRBJ2-7, with 9 positions matching TRBD2. The CDR3 sequence is 13 residues long. Germline lookup yields CDR1 MDHEN and CDR2 SYDVKM. V was clipped by 8 bases and J by 6 bases; unmatched bases: 8. CDR3 nucleotide sequence: TGTGCCAGCGGGGCGGGAGGGCCACGCGAGCAGTACTTC. Translated: CASGAGGPREQYF.

This chain connects TRBV6-5 to TRBJ1-1; D may be TRBD1 (6 bases). This CDR3 is built from 12 residues. The germline gives CDR1 MNHEY, CDR2 SVGAGI. Trimming removed 8 bases at V and 5 bases at J, with 12 bases between. The CDR3 DNA sequence: TGTGCCAGCGGGGGCATTGGGACTGAAGCTTTCTTT. This translates into CASGGIGTEAFF.

This sequence joins TRBV7-3 and TRBJ1-3; TRBD1 is a possible D gene (6 bases). Germline loops: CDR1 SGHTA, CDR2 FQGTGA. This CDR3 has 14 residues. V lost 5 bases and J lost 3, with 11 bases in between. The CDR3 sequence is CASSPDSFGNTIYF. The CDR3 DNA sequence: TGTGCCAGCAGCCCGGACAGCTTTGGAAACACCATATATTTT. The full variable domain, completed using reference TRBV7-3 and TRBJ1-3, is GAGVSQTPSNKVTEKGKYVELRCDPISGHTALYWYRQSLGQGPEFLIYFQGTGAADDSGLPNDRFFAVRPEGSVSTLKIQRTERGDSAVYLCASSPDSFGNTIYFGEGSWLTVV.

J is TRBJ1-2 and V is TRBV6-1; 7 bases agree with TRBD1. Germline V gene sequence: CDR1 MNHNS, CDR2 SASEGT. This CDR3 contains 14 residues. V was pared by 2 bases and J by 4 bases, with 4 bases of the junction left unmatched. CDR3 in amino acids: CASSELDRIYGYTF. CDR3 DNA sequence: TGTGCCAGCAGTGAATTGGACAGGATCTATGGCTACACCTTC.

V gene TRBV7-2 combines with J gene TRBJ2-7; perhaps TRBD2 as D (5 bases). This CDR3 is 14 amino acids long. Looked up from germline, CDR1 is SGHTA and CDR2 is FQGNSA. V was trimmed by 3 bases and J by 3 bases, leaving 12 bases between them. This CDR3 is CASSFRTGGYEQYF. Written as DNA, the CDR3 is TGTGCCAGCAGCTTTCGGACCGGAGGCTACGAGCAGTACTTC.

V and J are TRBV2 and TRBJ2-3; TRBD2 aligns across 12 bases. Looked up from germline, CDR1 is SNHLY and CDR2 is FYNNEI. This CDR3 region has 15 residues. With V trimmed by 5 bases and J by 3 bases, 3 bases remained unmatched. In DNA form, the CDR3 reads TGTGCCAGCAGTCCCGGACTAGCGGGGACAGATACGCAGTATTTT. Its translation: CASSPGLAGTDTQYF.

V and J are TRBV7-2 and TRBJ2-7, with TRBD1 as a possible D gene (6 bases). This CDR3 spans 14 amino acids. V was pared by 4 bases and J by 1 base, with 11 bases between. Germline V lookup: CDR1 SGHTA, CDR2 FQGNSA. The CDR3 is CASSYPDRSYEQYF. DNA of the CDR3: TGTGCCAGCAGCTACCCGGACAGATCCTACGAGCAGTACTTC.

The chain combines TRBV28 with TRBJ2-5, with TRBD2 matching over 7 bases. This CDR3 comprises 14 residues. V trimming: 3 bases; J trimming: 2 bases; junction bases outside the gene matches: 3. Germline V gene sequence: CDR1 MDHEN, CDR2 SYDVKM. The chain's CDR3 is CASSLGGFQETQYF. The CDR3, as DNA: TGTGCCAGCAGTTTGGGGGGGTTTCAAGAGACCCAGTACTTC.

The chain recombines TRBV29-1 with TRBJ1-2; TRBD1 might be the D (6 bases). Trimming stripped 4 bases from V and 8 bases from J, with 11 bases between. Germline CDR1 reads SQVTM; CDR2 reads ANQGSEA. The CDR3 runs 11 residues. The CDR3 DNA reads TGCAGCGTTGTAGCAGGGGTAGGCTACACCTTC. Amino acids: CSVVAGVGYTF.

This chain joins TRBV28 and TRBJ1-5; 8 nucleotides agree with TRBD1. Germline CDR1 and CDR2: MDHEN and SYDVKM. V gave up 5 bases and J gave up 8 bases; unmatched junction bases: 5. This CDR3 comprises 13 residues. The CDR3 sequence: CASSRTGKEPQHF. CDR3 DNA: TGTGCCAGCAGTCGGACAGGGAAAGAGCCCCAGCATTTT.

This clone was counted once. The chain uses TRBV19 and TRBJ1-5; 9 bases map to TRBD1. With V trimmed by 7 bases and J by 5 bases, 9 bases remained unmatched. The CDR3 spans 15 residues. Germline loops: CDR1 LNHDA, CDR2 SQIVND (reference sequence). The CDR3 DNA sequence: TGTGCCAGTACCGTTAGCGGGACAGGGCATCAGCCCCAGCATTTT. This translates into CASTVSGTGHQPQHF.

This chain uses TRBV19 with TRBJ1-4; the D gene is possibly TRBD1 (5 bases). Germline loops: CDR1 LNHDA, CDR2 SQIVND (reference sequence). V was cut by 3 bases and J by 4 bases, with 9 bases left in between. The CDR3 extends over 14 amino acids. CDR3 in DNA: TGTGCCAGTAGTATCCTGGGGCGTAATGAAAAACTGTTTTTT. Amino acids: CASSILGRNEKLFF.

V gene TRBV2 combines with J gene TRBJ1-1, with D hard to call. Germline V lookup: CDR1 SNHLY, CDR2 FYNNEI. This CDR3 region has 14 residues. V was shortened by 6 bases and J by 1 base, with 12 bases between the two germline ends. The CDR3 coding sequence is TGTGCCAGCAGCACCATGAGGTCGAACACTGAAGCTTTCTTT. Translating it yields CASSTMRSNTEAFF.

This clone was seen just once. The V call is TRBV5-3, the J call TRBJ2-2, with D tentatively TRBD1 (5 bases). TRBV5-3 is filed as an ORF, its function uncertain. V lost 3 bases to trimming and J lost 1 base, with 13 bases between them. The CDR3 runs 16 residues. The CDR3 DNA reads TGTGCCAGAAGCTGTGAAGGGGCAGAGAACACCGGGGAGCTGTTTTTT. This sequence encodes CARSCEGAENTGELFF.

The chain links TRBV5-6 to TRBJ2-5, with 8 bases aligning to TRBD1. The J segment lost 6 bases and the V segment lost 6 bases, leaving 10 bases of the junction unmatched. Germline CDR1 reads SGHDT; CDR2 reads YYEEEE. This CDR3 is built from 14 residues. CDR3 DNA: TGTGCCAGCACCGGGGACAGGAGAGCCAAGACCCAGTACTTC. Translated: CASTGDRRAKTQYF.

The chain is built from TRBV28 and TRBJ2-5; 7 bases agree with TRBD1. With the DNA end fitting TRBJ2-7 better, the J assignment may be wrong. Germline CDR1 reads MDHEN; CDR2 reads SYDVKM. This CDR3 comprises 15 residues. As DNA, the CDR3 is TGTGCCACCGGCGGAACAGGGGCAACGCCATACGAGCAGTACTTC. Translating gives CATGGTGATPYEQYF.

V gene TRBV4-1 combines with J gene TRBJ1-4, with TRBD1 matching over 9 bases. Looked up from germline, CDR1 is MGHRA and CDR2 is YSYEKL. J gave up 8 bases and V 4 bases, and 5 bases lay outside the gene matches. The CDR3 has 14 residues. CDR3 DNA: TGCGCCAGCAGCCCTGTACAGGGGGCGGAAAAACTGTTTTTT. Amino acid sequence: CASSPVQGAEKLFF.